The sequence of this T cell receptor (beta chain) was determined in a study of cytomegalovirus exposure and HLA in healthy donors. PCR employed 60 Vbeta and 13 Jbeta primers. Method: immunoSEQ multiplex PCR; TCRdb's copy keeps in-frame clones and lacks some. The table shows about 280,000 clones, with 80% to 90% occurring only once. Study results and caveats: In a later analysis, V- and J-gene trimming of beta chains associated with a DCLRE1C missense variant, replicated independently.

V gave up 6 bases and J gave up 2 bases, with 17 bases separating them. Germline loops: CDR1 MNHEY, CDR2 SMNVEV (reference sequence). This CDR3 spans 15 amino acids. This clone was observed a single time. What it binds is unknown. The rearrangement uses TRBV27 and TRBJ2-7; D is possibly TRBD2 (5 bases). The sample comprised PBMCs. The TCR was taken from a woman between 18 and 29 years old in good health and CMV-seronegative. CDR3: CASSQKAGRAYEQYF. Here the CDR3 DNA reads TGTGCCAGCAGCCAAAAGGCGGGTCGGGCCTACGAGCAGTACTTC.